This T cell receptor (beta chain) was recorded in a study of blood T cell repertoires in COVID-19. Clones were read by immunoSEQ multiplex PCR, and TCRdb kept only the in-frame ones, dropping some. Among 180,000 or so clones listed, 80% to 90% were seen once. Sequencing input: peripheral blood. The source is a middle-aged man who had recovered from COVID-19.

The CDR3 sequence is CASSGGQGGQPQHF. CDR3 bases: TGTGCCAGCAGCGGGGGACAGGGCGGCCAGCCCCAGCATTTT. This chain joins TRBV9 and TRBJ1-5; TRBD1 matches 9 bases. This CDR3 comprises 14 residues. The J segment lost 7 bases and the V segment lost 3 bases, leaving 5 bases of the junction unmatched. The germline V gene has CDR1 SGDLS and CDR2 YYNGEE.